One T cell receptor (beta chain) is described in this entry. No antigen is known for it. Germline lookup yields CDR1 SGHRS and CDR2 YFSETQ. The CDR3 runs to 14 residues. The ends were cut back, 2 bases at V and 4 bases at J, with 12 bases in the middle. This record belongs to a study of spatial heterogeneity in lung cancer. At the level of the study: In the raw reads, each unique TCR and UMI combination was present more than ten times on average.

Regarding the study as a whole: Higher tumor mutation counts went along with higher counts of expanded intratumoral alpha and beta TCRs.

In TCRdb, the 5' RACE reads were re-called with MiXCR into one record per CDR3 protein. The sample lists around 5,000 distinct CDR3 sequences; 5.5% to 9% were seen once. Time point given: sample taken at primary tumor resection. Whole RNA was taken from tumor, nontumor lung or frozen PBMC; it was then sequenced unsorted. The origin of this receptor is a male donor with early-stage non-small cell lung cancer. The chain recombines TRBV5-1 with TRBJ2-5; D possibly matches TRBD1 or TRBD2 (5 bases each). The sample was lung tumor tissue, taken at surgery. The CDR3 DNA follows: TGCGCCAGCAGCTTCGAGAGGGGCGGAGAGACCCAGTACTTC. Translated, it gives CASSFERGGETQYF.